These T cell receptor beta chains were read from a single sample in a study of blood T cell repertoires in COVID-19. The data were produced by immunoSEQ multiplex PCR, yet TCRdb's version contains in-frame clones alone and is incomplete. Found here are more than 400,000 clones, approximately 85% of them singletons; the top ten hold roughly 3.1%. The source material was peripheral blood. The receptors derive from a human donor in a cohort sampled during active COVID-19. CDR3s include the opening cysteine and the closing phenylalanine or tryptophan. D genes are given only for firm matches. Not all rows give a size; the values are once, few, many and, for expanded clones, a class.

j_call: TRBJ1-1; clone_size: NA; v_call: TRBV7-2; d_call: NA; cdr3_aa: CASRQGVWDTEAFF; cdr3_nt: TGTGCCAGCAGACAGGGAGTTTGGGACACTGAAGCTTTCTTT
j_call: TRBJ1-3; clone_size: NA; v_call: TRBV4-3; d_call: NA; cdr3_aa: CASSQGVASTSGNTIYF; cdr3_nt: TGCGCCAGCAGCCAAGGGGTAGCCTCAACCTCTGGAAACACCATATATTTT
j_call: TRBJ1-3; clone_size: NA; v_call: TRBV5-1; d_call: TRBD1; cdr3_aa: CASSLAGRGSGNTIYF; cdr3_nt: TGCGCCAGCAGCTTGGCCGGCAGGGGGTCTGGAAACACCATATATTTT
j_call: TRBJ2-2; clone_size: NA; v_call: TRBV5-1; d_call: NA; cdr3_aa: CASSLASGVVSSGELFF; cdr3_nt: TGCGCCAGCAGCTTGGCCTCGGGGGTTGTATCTTCCGGGGAGCTGTTTTTT
j_call: TRBJ2-7; clone_size: NA; v_call: TRBV2; d_call: TRBD1; cdr3_aa: CASGDREITLRYEQYF; cdr3_nt: TGTGCCAGCGGTGACAGGGAAATCACCCTTCGCTACGAGCAGTACTTC
j_call: TRBJ2-1; clone_size: NA; v_call: TRBV18; d_call: NA; cdr3_aa: CASSPVKGDNEQFF; cdr3_nt: TGTGCCAGCTCACCCGTAAAAGGGGACAATGAGCAGTTCTTC
j_call: TRBJ1-6; clone_size: once; v_call: TRBV7-2; d_call: TRBD1; cdr3_aa: CASSPATGTNSPLHF; cdr3_nt: TGTGCCAGCAGCCCTGCGACAGGGACGAATTCACCCCTCCACTTT
j_call: TRBJ1-2; clone_size: NA; v_call: TRBV5-4; d_call: NA; cdr3_aa: CASSLGGALANYGYTF; cdr3_nt: TGTGCCAGCAGCTTGGGAGGAGCGTTAGCTAACTATGGCTACACCTTC
j_call: TRBJ1-3; clone_size: NA; v_call: TRBV5-8; d_call: TRBD1; cdr3_aa: CASSALDRVVGNTIYF; cdr3_nt: TGTGCCAGCAGCGCCCTCGACAGGGTCGTAGGAAACACCATATATTTT
j_call: TRBJ1-2; clone_size: once; v_call: TRBV6-5; d_call: TRBD1; cdr3_aa: CASRQGAYGYTF; cdr3_nt: TGTGCCAGCAGACAGGGGGCCTATGGCTACACCTTC